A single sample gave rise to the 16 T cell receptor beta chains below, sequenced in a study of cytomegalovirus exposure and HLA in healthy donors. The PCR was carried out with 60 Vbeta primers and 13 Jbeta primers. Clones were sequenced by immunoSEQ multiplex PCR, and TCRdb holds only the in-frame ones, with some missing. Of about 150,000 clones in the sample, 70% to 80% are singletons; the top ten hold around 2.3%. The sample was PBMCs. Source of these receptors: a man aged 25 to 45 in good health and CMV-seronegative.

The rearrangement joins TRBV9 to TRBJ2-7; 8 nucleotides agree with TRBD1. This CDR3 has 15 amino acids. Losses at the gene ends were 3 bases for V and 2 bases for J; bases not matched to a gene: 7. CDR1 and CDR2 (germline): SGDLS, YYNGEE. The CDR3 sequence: CASSAGQAVTYEQYF. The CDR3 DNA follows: TGTGCCAGCAGCGCGGGACAGGCCGTAACCTACGAGCAGTACTTC.

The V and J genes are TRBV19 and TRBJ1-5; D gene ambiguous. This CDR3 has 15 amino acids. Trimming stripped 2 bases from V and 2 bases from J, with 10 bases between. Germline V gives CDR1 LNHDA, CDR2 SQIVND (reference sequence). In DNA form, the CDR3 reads TGTGCCAGTAGTATATCCGGGGATCGCAATCAGCCCCAGCATTTT. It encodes CASSISGDRNQPQHF.

CDR3 protein: CASSQVQSIQETQYF. In DNA, the CDR3 is TGCGCCAGCAGCCAAGTACAGAGTATACAAGAGACCCAGTACTTC. V usage is TRBV4-3 and J usage is TRBJ2-5, with D uncertain. This CDR3 contains 15 residues. Per germline, CDR1 LGHNA and CDR2 YSLEER. Trimming took 1 base from V and 2 from J, leaving 11 bases between them.

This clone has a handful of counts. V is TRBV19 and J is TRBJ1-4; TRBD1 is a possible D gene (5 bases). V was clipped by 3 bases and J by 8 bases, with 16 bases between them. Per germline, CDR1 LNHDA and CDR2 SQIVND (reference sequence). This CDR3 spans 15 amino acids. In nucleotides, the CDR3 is TGTGCCAGTAGTATCATCCGGGGGAATGGCGAAAAACTGTTTTTT. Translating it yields CASSIIRGNGEKLFF.

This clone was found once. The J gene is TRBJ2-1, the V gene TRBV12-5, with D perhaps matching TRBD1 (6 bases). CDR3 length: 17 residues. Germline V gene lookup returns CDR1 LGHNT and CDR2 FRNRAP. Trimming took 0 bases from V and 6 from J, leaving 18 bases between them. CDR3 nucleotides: TGTGCTAGTGGTTTGGTATTCGGGGACACCCGAACCAATGAGCAGTTCTTC. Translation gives CASGLVFGDTRTNEQFF.

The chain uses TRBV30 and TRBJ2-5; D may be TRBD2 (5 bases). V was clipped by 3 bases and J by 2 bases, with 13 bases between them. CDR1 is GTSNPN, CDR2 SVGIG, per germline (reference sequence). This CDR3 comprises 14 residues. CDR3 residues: CAWSREGWQETQYF. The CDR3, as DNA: TGTGCCTGGAGCCGAGAGGGATGGCAAGAGACCCAGTACTTC. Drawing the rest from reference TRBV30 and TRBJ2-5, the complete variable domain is SQTIHQWPATLVQPVGSPLSLECTVEGTSNPNLYWYRQAAGRGLQLLFYSVGIGQISSEVPQNLSASRPQDRQFILSSKKLLLSDSGFYLCAWSREGWQETQYFGPGTRLLVL.

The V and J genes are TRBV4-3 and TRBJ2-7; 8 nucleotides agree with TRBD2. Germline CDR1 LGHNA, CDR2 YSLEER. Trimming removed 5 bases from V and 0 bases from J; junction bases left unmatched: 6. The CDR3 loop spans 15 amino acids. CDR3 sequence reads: CASSLSGGSSYEQYF. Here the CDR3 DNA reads TGCGCCAGCAGCTTAAGCGGGGGAAGCTCCTACGAGCAGTACTTC.

CDR3 in amino acids: CASSLGLAAQYF. CDR3 nucleotide sequence: TGCGCCAGCAGCTTGGGCCTCGCGGCCCAGTACTTC. This chain links TRBV5-1 with TRBJ2-5; D call uncertain. The CDR3 consists of 12 residues. V dropped 0 bases and J dropped 9 bases, with 9 bases sitting between them. Germline V lookup: CDR1 SGHRS, CDR2 YFSETQ.

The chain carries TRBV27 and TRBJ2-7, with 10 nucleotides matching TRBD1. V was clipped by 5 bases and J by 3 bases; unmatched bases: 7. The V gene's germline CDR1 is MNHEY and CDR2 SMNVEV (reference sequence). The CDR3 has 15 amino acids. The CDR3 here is CASSPGTGVGYEQYF. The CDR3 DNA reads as TGTGCCAGCAGTCCAGGGACAGGGGTGGGCTACGAGCAGTACTTC.

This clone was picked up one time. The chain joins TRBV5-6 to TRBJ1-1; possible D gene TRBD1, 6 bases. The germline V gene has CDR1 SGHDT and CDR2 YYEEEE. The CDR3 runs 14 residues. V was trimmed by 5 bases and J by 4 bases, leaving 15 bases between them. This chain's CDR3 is CASSEVGGGTEAFF. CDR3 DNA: TGTGCCAGCAGTGAAGTTGGGGGCGGCACTGAAGCTTTCTTT.

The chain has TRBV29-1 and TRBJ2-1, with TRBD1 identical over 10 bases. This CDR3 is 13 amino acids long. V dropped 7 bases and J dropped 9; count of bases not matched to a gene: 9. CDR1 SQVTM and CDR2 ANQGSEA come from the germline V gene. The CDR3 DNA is TGCAGCGCGACCCGGTGGACAGGGGGTGAGCAGTTCTTC. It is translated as CSATRWTGGEQFF.

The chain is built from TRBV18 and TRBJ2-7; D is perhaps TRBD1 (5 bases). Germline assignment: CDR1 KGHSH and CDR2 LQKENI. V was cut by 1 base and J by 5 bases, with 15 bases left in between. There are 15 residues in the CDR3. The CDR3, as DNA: TGTGCCAGCTCACCACGGGGCCCCGACAGCCACGAGCAGTACTTC. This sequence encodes CASSPRGPDSHEQYF.

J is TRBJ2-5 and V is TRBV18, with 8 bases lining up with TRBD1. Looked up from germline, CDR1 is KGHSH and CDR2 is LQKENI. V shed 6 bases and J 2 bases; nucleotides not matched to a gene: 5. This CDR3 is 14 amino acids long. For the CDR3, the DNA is TGTGCCAGCTCCCGGACAGGGCTTCAAGAGACCCAGTACTTC. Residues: CASSRTGLQETQYF.

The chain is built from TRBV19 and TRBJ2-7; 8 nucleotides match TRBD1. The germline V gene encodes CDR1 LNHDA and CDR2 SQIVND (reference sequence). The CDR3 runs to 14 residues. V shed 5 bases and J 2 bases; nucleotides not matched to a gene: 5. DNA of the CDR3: TGTGCCAGTAGTCCCGGACAGGGAACCTACGAGCAGTACTTC. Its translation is CASSPGQGTYEQYF.

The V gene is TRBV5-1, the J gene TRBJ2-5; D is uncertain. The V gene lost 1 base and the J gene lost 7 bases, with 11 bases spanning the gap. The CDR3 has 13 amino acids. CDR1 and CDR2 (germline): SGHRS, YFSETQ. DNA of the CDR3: TGCGCCAGCAGCTTGCGGGTTTTAGGGACCCAGTACTTC. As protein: CASSLRVLGTQYF.

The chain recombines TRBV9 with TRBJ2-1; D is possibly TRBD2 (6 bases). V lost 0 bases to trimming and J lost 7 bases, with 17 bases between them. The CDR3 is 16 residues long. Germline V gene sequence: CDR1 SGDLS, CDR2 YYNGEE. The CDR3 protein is CASSVAGRTTHNEQFF. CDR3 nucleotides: TGTGCCAGCAGCGTAGCGGGACGGACTACCCATAATGAGCAGTTCTTC.